This T cell receptor (beta chain) was recorded in a study of blood T cell repertoires in COVID-19. The wider study: Collection of acute and convalescent COVID-19 samples took place in the United States, Italy and Spain. T cells, B-cell-depleted T cells, or PBMCs supplied cDNA or gDNA.

On this clone: The junction differs from germline at one of its ends, possibly a read error.

Germline assignment: CDR1 SGHDT and CDR2 YYEEEE. The CDR3 covers 17 residues. In the study's own analysis: Amplifying reference gene primers gave estimates of nucleated cell counts. Profiled with immunoSEQ multiplex PCR; TCRdb holds only in-frame clones, not every one. The V and J calls and clone size come from that table; D and trimming were worked out from the DNA. The sample records a few hundred thousand clones, over 65% being singletons. The sample comprised peripheral blood. This TCR was sampled from a human donor with acute or convalescent COVID-19. The donor label of this sample is uncertain. V usage is TRBV5-6 and J usage is TRBJ2-5, with 10 bases matching TRBD1. CDR3 loop: CASSLLSGTGVQGTQYF. For the CDR3, the DNA is TGTGCCAGCAGCTTATTGTCCGGGACAGGGGTTCAAGGGACCCAGTACTTC. Using reference TRBV5-6 and TRBJ2-5 for the parts outside the CDR3, the full variable domain is DAGVTQSPTHLIKTRGQQVTLRCSPKSGHDTVSWYQQALGQGPQFIFQYYEEEERQRGNFPDRFSGHQFPNYSSELNVNALLLGDSALYLCASSLLSGTGVQGTQYFGPGTRLLVL.